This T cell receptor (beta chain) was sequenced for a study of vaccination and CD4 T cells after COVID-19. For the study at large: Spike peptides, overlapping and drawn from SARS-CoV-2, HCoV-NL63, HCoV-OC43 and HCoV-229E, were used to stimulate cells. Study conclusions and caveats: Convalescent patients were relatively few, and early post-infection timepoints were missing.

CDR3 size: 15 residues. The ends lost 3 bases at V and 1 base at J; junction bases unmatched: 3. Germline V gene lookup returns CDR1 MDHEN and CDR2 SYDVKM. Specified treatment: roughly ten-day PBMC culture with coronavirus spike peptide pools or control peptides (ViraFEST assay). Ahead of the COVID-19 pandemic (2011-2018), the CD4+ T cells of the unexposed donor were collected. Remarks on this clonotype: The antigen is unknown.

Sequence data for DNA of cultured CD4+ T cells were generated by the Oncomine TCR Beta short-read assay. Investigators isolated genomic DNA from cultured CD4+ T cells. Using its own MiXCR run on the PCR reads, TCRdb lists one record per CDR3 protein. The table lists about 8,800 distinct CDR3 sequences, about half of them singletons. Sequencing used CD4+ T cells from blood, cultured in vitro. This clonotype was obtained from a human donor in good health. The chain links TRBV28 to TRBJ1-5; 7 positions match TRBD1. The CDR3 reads CASSFGRGSNQPQHF. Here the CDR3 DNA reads TGTGCCAGCAGTTTTGGCAGGGGGAGCAATCAGCCCCAGCATTTT.